Listed below are T cell receptor beta chains from one sample, sequenced in a study of T cell repertoires in cytomegalovirus infection. TCRdb reprocessed the reads via MiXCR and lists one record per CDR3 protein. The repertoire includes fewer than 1,000,000 distinct CDR3 sequences, under 40% of them detected once, and 13% sits in the top ten. For these TCRs, the target antigens are not known. Sample: cultured CD8+ T cells from PBMCs, taken from culture after CMV antigen stimulation. These receptors were collected from a human donor in good health (CMV status not recorded). Some clones in this sample may be carry-over from other donors' samples. The CDR3 runs from the conserved cysteine through the conserved F or W. D genes are given only for firm matches. Size is stated for part of the rows, as once, few or many counts, or as a class when the clone is expanded.

j_gene | d_gene | abundance | v_gene | CDR3nt | CDR3aa
TRBJ1-1 | TRBD1 | . | TRBV11-2 | TGTGCCAGCAGCTTAGTAATGCCAGGGGGCCGGGACACTGAAGCTTTCTTT | CASSLVMPGGRDTEAFF
TRBJ2-7 | . | many | TRBV7-6 | TGTGCCAGCAGCTCCCGTGGGCGGGGTGAATACGAGCAGTACTTC | CASSSRGRGEYEQYF
TRBJ1-2 | . | . | TRBV28 | TGTGCCAGCAGGGATAGGGGCTATGGCTACACCTTC | CASRDRGYGYTF
TRBJ2-2 | . | . | TRBV6-5 | TGTGCCAGCAGCCTAAGGGGGGCGCGGACGGCGAACACCGGGGAGCTGTTTTTT | CASSLRGARTANTGELFF
TRBJ2-1 | TRBD2 | . | TRBV19 | TGTGCCAGTAGTATCGGACTAGCGGGGGGGCTAAACTACAATGAGCAGTTCTTC | CASSIGLAGGLNYNEQFF
TRBJ1-4 | . | few | TRBV27 | TGTGCCAGCAGGCAAAGTGCAGGGTATAATGAAAAACTGTTTTTT | CASRQSAGYNEKLFF
TRBJ1-1 | . | few | TRBV9 | TGTGCCAGCACCCCATACGGGGACACTGAAGCTTTCTTT | CASTPYGDTEAFF
TRBJ2-7 | . | many | TRBV27 | TGTGCCAGCAGTTTGGGATCTAGAAACTACGAGCAGTACTTC | CASSLGSRNYEQYF
TRBJ2-5 | . | . | TRBV6-2/TRBV6-3 | TGTGCCAACCTACACGGAGAGACCCAGTACTTC | CANLHGETQYF
TRBJ2-1 | TRBD1 | . | TRBV27 | TGTGCCAGCAGTTTAAAGCCAGGGGGAAGCAACAATGAGCAGTTCTTC | CASSLKPGGSNNEQFF
TRBJ1-5 | TRBD1 | . | TRBV19 | TGTGCCAATAGTACGACAGGGGTTCAGCCCCAGCATTTT | CANSTTGVQPQHF
TRBJ2-7 | . | . | TRBV7-9 | TGTGCCAGCAGCCCCCGGGACACCCAGAGCTACGAGCAGTACTTC | CASSPRDTQSYEQYF